The 18 T cell receptor beta chains below come from one sample, sequenced in a study of cytomegalovirus exposure and HLA in healthy donors. Vbeta (60) and Jbeta (13) primers were used in the PCR. Profiled with immunoSEQ multiplex PCR; TCRdb holds only in-frame clones, not every one. The table includes around 100,000 clones, approximately 7.7% detected once. Sequenced material: PBMCs. The receptors were gathered from a man aged 45-65 years in good health and CMV-seronegative.

The chain has TRBV7-9 and TRBJ1-4; possible D gene TRBD1, 6 bases. Germline V gives CDR1 SEHNR, CDR2 FQNEAQ (reference sequence). With 4 bases removed from V and 8 bases from J, the gap between germline ends came to 17 bases. The CDR3 is 15 amino acids. CDR3 in amino acids: CASSSPGTQTEKLFF. The CDR3 coding sequence is TGTGCCAGCAGCTCCCCCGGGACACAAACCGAAAAACTGTTTTTT. Together with reference TRBV7-9 and TRBJ1-4, the CDR3 gives the full variable domain: DTGVSQNPRHKITKRGQNVTFRCDPISEHNRLYWYRQTLGQGPEFLTYFQNEAQLEKSRLLSDRFSAERPKGSFSTLEIQRTEQGDSAMYLCASSSPGTQTEKLFFGSGTQLSVL.

J is TRBJ2-6 and V is TRBV28; D remains ambiguous. Germline V gives CDR1 MDHEN, CDR2 SYDVKM. This CDR3 is built from 15 residues. Trimming took 7 bases from V and 0 from J, leaving 10 bases between them. CDR3 coding DNA: TGTGCCAGCAAAAGCCACCTCTCTGGGGCCAACGTCCTGACTTTC. It translates to CASKSHLSGANVLTF.

This clone was detected only a few times. The gene calls are TRBV9 and TRBJ2-6; D unclear. Trimming cost V 5 bases and J 1 base, with 4 bases left between them. In germline, CDR1 is SGDLS, CDR2 YYNGEE. This CDR3 comprises 13 residues. DNA of the CDR3: TGTGCCAGCAGGAGGTCTGGGGCCAACGTCCTGACTTTC. This translates into CASRRSGANVLTF.

V and J are TRBV5-4 and TRBJ2-3; 7 bases are shared with TRBD2. Germline V gene sequence: CDR1 SGHNT, CDR2 YYREEE (reference sequence). The CDR3 consists of 15 residues. J was trimmed by 4 bases and V by 4 bases; bases with no gene match: 9. CDR3 sequence reads: CASSLPSGAADTQYF. DNA for the CDR3: TGTGCCAGCAGCCTTCCTAGCGGAGCAGCAGATACGCAGTATTTT.

The V and J genes are TRBV7-2 and TRBJ2-7; a weak D match, TRBD1 (6 bases). V dropped 0 bases and J dropped 6 bases, with 15 bases sitting between them. Germline lookup yields CDR1 SGHTA and CDR2 FQGNSA. The CDR3 is 15 amino acids. This CDR3 is CASSLAFSYRAEQYF. The CDR3 DNA reads as TGTGCCAGCAGCTTAGCCTTCTCTTACAGGGCCGAGCAGTACTTC.

V usage is TRBV18 and J usage is TRBJ1-3, with D maybe TRBD1 (5 bases). Trimming removed 5 bases from V and 4 bases from J, with 9 bases in between. CDR3 length: 13 amino acids. Germline-derived CDR1 and CDR2 are KGHSH and LQKENI. CDR3 amino acids: CASSDSAGNTIYF. The CDR3 DNA follows: TGTGCCAGCTCAGACAGCGCCGGAAACACCATATATTTT. The whole variable domain, remainder taken from reference TRBV18 and TRBJ1-3, is NAGVMQNPRHLVRRRGQEARLRCSPMKGHSHVYWYRQLPEEGLKFMVYLQKENIIDESGMPKERFSAEFPKEGPSILRIQQVVRGDSAAYFCASSDSAGNTIYFGEGSWLTVV.

The chain is built from TRBV2 and TRBJ2-5, with 9 bases identical to TRBD2. From germline, CDR1 is SNHLY and CDR2 FYNNEI. Trimming at V came to 9 bases and at J to 6 bases, leaving 14 bases not matched to a gene. This CDR3 is 15 amino acids long. The CDR3 DNA follows: TGTGCCAGTTGGGGGCGTAGCGGGAGTCCCAAGACCCAGTACTTC. It encodes CASWGRSGSPKTQYF.

This clone showed up just a few times. The chain recombines TRBV5-1 with TRBJ1-1; weak D call: TRBD1 (5 bases). Trimming stripped 2 bases from V and 5 bases from J, with 13 bases between. This CDR3 contains 14 residues. Germline V gene sequence: CDR1 SGHRS, CDR2 YFSETQ. CDR3 nucleotides: TGCGCCAGCAGCTTCTCCGGGGGGAAGACTGAAGCTTTCTTT. It codes for CASSFSGGKTEAFF.

This clone came up a few times. The chain uses TRBV6-5 and TRBJ2-1, with 8 positions matching TRBD1. V dropped 6 bases and J dropped 6; count of bases not matched to a gene: 10. Germline values: CDR1 MNHEY, CDR2 SVGAGI. The CDR3 totals 15 residues. The CDR3 DNA reads TGTGCCAGCAGAAAGGAGACAGGGGTTCGCAATGAGCAGTTCTTC. This encodes CASRKETGVRNEQFF.

This chain uses TRBV5-1 with TRBJ1-4, with TRBD1 matching over 9 bases. The V gene end was trimmed by 0 bases and the J gene end by 8 bases; junction bases not matched to a gene: 11. This CDR3 has 17 amino acids. CDR1 and CDR2 (germline): SGHRS, YFSETQ. CDR3 DNA sequence: TGCGCCAGCAGCTTGGCAGGCGGACAGGGGATTGGGGAAAAACTGTTTTTT. It codes for CASSLAGGQGIGEKLFF.

This clone was seen more than once but under ten times. The junction differs from germline at one of its ends, possibly a read error. The chain carries TRBV7-9 and TRBJ2-5, with D possibly matching TRBD2 (6 bases). Germline-derived CDR1 and CDR2 are SEHNR and FQNEAQ (reference sequence). CDR3 length: 16 residues. The CDR3 reads CASSIAATGEVETQYF. The CDR3 DNA sequence: TGTGCCAGCAGCATAGCGGCCACTGGAGAGGTAGAGACCCAGTACTTC.

The chain couples TRBV5-1 to TRBJ2-1, with 9 bases identical to TRBD2. Germline CDR1 reads SGHRS; CDR2 reads YFSETQ. This CDR3 is 16 amino acids long. V dropped 3 bases and J dropped 9; count of bases not matched to a gene: 13. Written as DNA, the CDR3 is TGCGCCAGCAGCTCTCGACCGGGACTAGCAGGAGGTGAGCAGTTCTTC. Translating it yields CASSSRPGLAGGEQFF.

V gene TRBV4-3 combines with J gene TRBJ2-2; 8 bases map to TRBD1. Germline V gene sequence: CDR1 LGHNA, CDR2 YSLEER. CDR3 length: 15 residues. V trimming: 4 bases; J trimming: 5 bases; junction bases outside the gene matches: 6. As DNA, the CDR3 is TGCGCCAGCAGCCTCACAGGGGGTACGACCGGGGAGCTGTTTTTT. Protein product: CASSLTGGTTGELFF.

This chain connects TRBV28 to TRBJ2-5; 11 bases are a match to TRBD2. In germline, CDR1 is MDHEN, CDR2 SYDVKM. V lost 8 bases, J lost 5 bases, and 7 bases stayed unmatched. The CDR3 is made up of 14 amino acids. The CDR3 here is CASVLSGRGETQYF. In nucleotides, the CDR3 is TGTGCCAGCGTTCTTAGCGGGAGGGGGGAGACCCAGTACTTC.

The rearrangement joins TRBV19 to TRBJ2-1; 10 bases align to TRBD2. CDR3 length equals 15 residues. CDR1 is LNHDA, CDR2 SQIVND, per germline (reference sequence). V shed 3 bases and J 6 bases; nucleotides not matched to a gene: 5. CDR3 nucleotides: TGTGCCAGTAGTATGGTACTAGCGGGGACCAATGAGCAGTTCTTC. Translated, it gives CASSMVLAGTNEQFF.

This clone was seen a few times. The chain couples TRBV11-3 to TRBJ1-1; D unclear. V lost 6 bases and J 1 base, leaving 9 bases between the germline ends. The CDR3 sequence is 13 residues long. From germline, CDR1 is SGHNT and CDR2 YENEEA. As DNA, the CDR3 is TGTGCCAGCAGAGCTACAGAGAACACTGAAGCTTTCTTT. This gives the protein CASRATENTEAFF.

The chain carries TRBV5-4 and TRBJ2-1; 10 bases agree with TRBD2. CDR3 length: 15 residues. The ends lost 5 bases at V and 2 bases at J; junction bases unmatched: 4. CDR1 is SGHNT, CDR2 YYREEE, per germline (reference sequence). DNA for the CDR3: TGTGCCAGCAGTCCCAGCGGGGGGGCCTACAATGAGCAGTTCTTC. This codes for CASSPSGGAYNEQFF.

The chain couples TRBV9 to TRBJ1-1; 7 bases match TRBD1. Germline V gene lookup returns CDR1 SGDLS and CDR2 YYNGEE. The CDR3 sequence is 13 residues long. J was trimmed by 8 bases and V by 4 bases; bases with no gene match: 8. The chain's CDR3 is CASSSGGLSEAFF. CDR3 DNA: TGTGCCAGCAGCTCAGGGGGTCTATCAGAAGCTTTCTTT.